This is a list of T cell receptor beta chains from one sample in a study of blood T cell repertoires in COVID-19. The protocol was immunoSEQ multiplex PCR, while the TCRdb copy is restricted to in-frame clones and leaves out a portion. The top ten hold about 5.7% of the sample, which has hundreds of thousands of clones, 83% seen once. Sequenced material: peripheral blood. These TCRs come from a man aged 80 or over with acute or convalescent COVID-19. The CDR3 runs from the conserved cysteine through the conserved F or W. A D gene is named only where the DNA matches it firmly. Part of the rows lack a size; the others show once, few, many or a class for expanded clones.

V gene,D gene,clone size,J gene,CDR3 protein,CDR3 DNA
TRBV6-2/TRBV6-3,TRBD2,NA,TRBJ2-2,CASSPRLAVYTGELFF,TGTGCCAGCAGTCCAAGACTAGCTGTGTACACCGGGGAGCTGTTTTTT
TRBV6-1,TRBD2,NA,TRBJ2-7,CASSDFWTSGSYEQYF,TGTGCCAGCAGTGACTTCTGGACTAGCGGATCCTACGAGCAGTACTTC
TRBV6-2/TRBV6-3,TRBD2,NA,TRBJ2-1,CASSYTRPTSGRLDEQFF,TGTGCCAGCAGTTACACCCGGCCGACTAGCGGGAGGCTGGATGAGCAGTTCTTC
TRBV28,NA,NA,TRBJ1-1,CASSLMGAGTEAFF,TGTGCCAGCAGTTTGATGGGGGCTGGCACTGAAGCTTTCTTT
TRBV28,NA,once,TRBJ1-4,CASTTPGVGSNEKLFF,TGTGCCAGCACTACCCCAGGGGTTGGCTCTAATGAAAAACTGTTTTTT
TRBV2,NA,NA,TRBJ2-2,CASRQLTGELFF,TGTGCCAGCAGGCAACTCACCGGGGAGCTGTTTTTT
TRBV6-2/TRBV6-3,TRBD2,NA,TRBJ2-1,CASSHGTSAHNEQFF,TGTGCCAGCAGCCATGGGACTAGCGCCCACAATGAGCAGTTCTTC
TRBV30,NA,few,TRBJ2-2,CAWGQQAVGELFF,TGTGCCTGGGGACAACAGGCCGTCGGGGAGCTGTTTTTT
TRBV7-3,TRBD2,NA,TRBJ2-1,CASSLGLAGINEQFF,TGTGCCAGCAGCTTAGGACTAGCGGGTATTAATGAGCAGTTCTTC
TRBV28,NA,NA,TRBJ2-7,CASSLQAGHEQYF,TGTGCCAGCAGCCTTCAAGCGGGCCACGAGCAGTACTTC
TRBV5-1,NA,NA,TRBJ1-1,CASSSTGLLGTEAFF,TGCGCCAGCAGCTCTACAGGGTTACTAGGGACTGAAGCTTTCTTT
TRBV19,TRBD2,NA,TRBJ2-1,CASRKTSGGAYEQFF,TGTGCCAGTAGGAAAACTAGCGGGGGGGCCTATGAGCAGTTCTTC
TRBV7-9,TRBD1,NA,TRBJ2-7,CASRKDRAGSYEQYF,TGTGCCAGCAGGAAGGACAGGGCCGGCTCCTACGAGCAGTACTTC
TRBV15,TRBD1,NA,TRBJ2-1,CATSTGQGSYNEQFF,TGTGCCACCAGCACAGGACAGGGGTCCTACAATGAGCAGTTCTTC
TRBV28,NA,NA,TRBJ1-2,CASSLKGGNYGYTF,TGTGCCAGCAGTCTGAAGGGGGGGAACTATGGCTACACCTTC
TRBV10-3,NA,NA,TRBJ1-1,CAISEGLAEAFF,TGTGCCATCAGTGAGGGGCTGGCTGAAGCTTTCTTT
TRBV6-5,TRBD1,NA,TRBJ2-7,CASGQGPGEQYF,TGTGCCAGCGGACAGGGGCCGGGGGAGCAGTACTTC
TRBV5-4,NA,NA,TRBJ2-7,CASSLVGSATEQYF,TGTGCCAGCAGCTTGGTTGGGAGCGCAACCGAGCAGTACTTC
TRBV5-1,NA,once,TRBJ1-1,CASSLLTGMGTEAFF,TGCGCCAGCAGCCTCTTAACAGGGATGGGGACTGAAGCTTTCTTT
TRBV28,NA,few,TRBJ1-1,CASSLGQPLNTEAFF,TGTGCCAGCAGTTTAGGGCAGCCCTTGAACACTGAAGCTTTCTTT
TRBV7-9,TRBD1,NA,TRBJ1-1,CASRGRQGEAFF,TGTGCCAGCAGGGGGAGACAGGGGGAAGCTTTCTTT
TRBV15,NA,NA,TRBJ1-5,CATSSPEGGAGNQPQHF,TGTGCCACCAGCAGCCCCGAGGGAGGAGCCGGCAATCAGCCCCAGCATTTT
TRBV2,TRBD1,NA,TRBJ2-1,CASSIGQGPYNEQFF,TGTGCCAGCAGTATAGGACAGGGACCCTACAATGAGCAGTTCTTC
TRBV4-2,TRBD1,NA,TRBJ2-2,CASSLGLGQGVPGELFF,TGTGCCAGCAGTCTCGGTTTGGGACAGGGTGTGCCCGGGGAGCTGTTTTTT
TRBV20-1,NA,NA,TRBJ2-3,CSGGRTDTQYF,TGCAGTGGGGGGCGTACAGATACGCAGTATTTT
TRBV5-1,NA,NA,TRBJ1-6,CASSLGEPPLHF,TGCGCCAGCAGCTTGGGCGAACCACCCCTCCACTTT
TRBV6-5,TRBD1,NA,TRBJ2-2,CASSLQGGTGELFF,TGTGCCAGCAGCCTACAGGGGGGCACCGGGGAGCTGTTTTTT
TRBV27,TRBD1,NA,TRBJ1-1,CASSGQGTEAFF,TGTGCCAGCAGCGGACAGGGGACTGAAGCTTTCTTT
TRBV7-9,NA,NA,TRBJ2-2,CASSLNSGELFF,TGTGCCAGCAGCCTTAACAGCGGGGAGCTGTTTTTT
TRBV19,NA,NA,TRBJ2-7,CASSIVGVSSYEQYF,TGTGCCAGTAGTATAGTAGGGGTAAGCTCCTACGAGCAGTACTTC
TRBV12-5,NA,NA,TRBJ2-7,CASGRLGYEQYF,TGTGCTAGTGGCCGACTTGGATACGAGCAGTACTTC
TRBV11-2,TRBD1,NA,TRBJ2-5,CASSYGTAKETQYF,TGTGCCAGCAGCTACGGGACAGCGAAAGAGACCCAGTACTTC
TRBV5-1,NA,NA,TRBJ2-1,CASSLELNEQFF,TGCGCCAGCAGCTTGGAGCTCAATGAGCAGTTCTTC
TRBV28,TRBD1,NA,TRBJ2-7,CASGLRDRGSYEQYF,TGTGCCAGCGGGCTCCGGGACAGGGGTTCCTACGAGCAGTACTTC
TRBV30,NA,NA,TRBJ1-5,CAWTTGYNQPQHF,TGTGCCTGGACTACAGGGTACAATCAGCCCCAGCATTTT
TRBV6-5,TRBD1,NA,TRBJ2-7,CASSRTGGPYEQYF,TGTGCCAGCAGCCGTACAGGGGGCCCCTACGAGCAGTACTTC
TRBV11-2,TRBD1,NA,TRBJ1-1,CASSPGTANTEAFF,TGTGCCAGCAGCCCCGGGACAGCCAACACTGAAGCTTTCTTT
TRBV27,TRBD2,NA,TRBJ2-5,CASSLWAGEPGETQYF,TGTGCCAGCAGTTTATGGGCGGGAGAGCCGGGGGAGACCCAGTACTTC
TRBV5-1,TRBD2,NA,TRBJ2-7,CASSSSGDDEQYF,TGCGCCAGCAGCAGTAGCGGGGATGACGAGCAGTACTTC
TRBV4-1,TRBD2,NA,TRBJ2-5,CASSNPRGVQETQYF,TGCGCCAGCAGCAACCCGCGGGGGGTACAAGAGACCCAGTACTTC
TRBV11-2,TRBD1,NA,TRBJ2-1,CASGGTGGSEQFF,TGTGCCAGCGGCGGGACAGGGGGTAGTGAGCAGTTCTTC
TRBV24-1,TRBD2,NA,TRBJ2-1,CATSDLGGAVNEQFF,TGTGCCACCAGTGATCTCGGGGGGGCCGTCAATGAGCAGTTCTTC
TRBV11-3,TRBD1,NA,TRBJ2-1,CASSPRQGTKNEQFF,TGTGCCAGCAGCCCTAGACAGGGAACTAAGAATGAGCAGTTCTTC
TRBV7-8,NA,NA,TRBJ1-1,CASSLVRGTEAFF,TGTGCCAGCAGCTTAGTCCGGGGCACTGAAGCTTTCTTT
TRBV12-3/TRBV12-4,NA,NA,TRBJ1-1,CASSIGGNTEAFF,TGTGCCAGCAGTATAGGCGGGAACACTGAAGCTTTCTTT
TRBV7-2,NA,once,TRBJ1-2,CASSLADRFYGYTF,TGTGCCAGCAGCTTAGCAGACAGATTCTATGGCTACACCTTC
TRBV3-1/TRBV3-2,NA,NA,TRBJ2-2,CAIAQGTGELFF,TGTGCCATAGCCCAAGGCACCGGGGAGCTGTTTTTT